Below are 9 T cell receptor beta chains sequenced from a single sample in a study of early T cells in non-severe SARS-CoV-2 infection. Using its own MiXCR run on the 5' RACE reads, TCRdb lists one record per CDR3 protein. The profile covers under 90,000 distinct CDR3 sequences, with 12% to 15% appearing a single time and about 6% taken by the ten largest. The sequencing sample was made of whole blood. The receptor source for this set is an adult who was a healthcare worker with PCR-confirmed SARS-CoV-2 infection or an uninfected control (not recorded which).

The rearrangement joins TRBV7-9 to TRBJ1-4; TRBD1 might be the D (5 bases). This CDR3 comprises 14 residues. The V end lost 5 bases, the J end lost 7 bases, and 14 bases lay between the germline ends. The germline gives CDR1 SEHNR, CDR2 FQNEAQ (reference sequence). CDR3 in DNA: TGTGCCAGCAGCCCCCGGGGGGGGAGTGAAAAACTGTTTTTT. Protein sequence: CASSPRGGSEKLFF. Using reference TRBV7-9 and TRBJ1-4 for the parts outside the CDR3, the full variable domain is DTGVSQNPRHKITKRGQNVTFRCDPISEHNRLYWYRQTLGQGPEFLTYFQNEAQLEKSRLLSDRFSAERPKGSFSTLEIQRTEQGDSAMYLCASSPRGGSEKLFFGSGTQLSVL.

The chain recombines TRBV29-1 with TRBJ2-3; D perhaps matches TRBD2 (7 bases). Germline V gives CDR1 SQVTM, CDR2 ANQGSEA. The ends were cut back, 8 bases at V and 4 bases at J, with 16 bases in the middle. This CDR3 has 13 residues. CDR3 sequence (DNA): TGCAGCTTCCCGTCGGGGGGCCCAGATACGCAGTATTTT. Protein sequence: CSFPSGGPDTQYF.

This chain connects TRBV7-2 to TRBJ1-1; D unclear. CDR3 length: 14 amino acids. The germline CDR1 and CDR2 sequences are SGHTA and FQGNSA. V shed 4 bases and J shed 4 bases, with 13 bases lying between them. CDR3 region: CASSSLDGSTEAFF. Written as DNA, the CDR3 is TGTGCCAGCAGCTCCTTGGACGGCTCCACTGAAGCTTTCTTT.

This clonotype has a count of ten or more. CDR3 nucleotide sequence: TGTGCCAGCAGCCCAGGACAGGGGGCAGACTATGGCTACACCTTC. Translated, it gives CASSPGQGADYGYTF. The V gene is TRBV4-2, the J gene TRBJ1-2; 11 bases match TRBD1. The trim removed 4 bases at V and 3 bases at J, leaving 4 bases unmatched. Looked up from germline, CDR1 is LGHNA and CDR2 is YNFKEQ. The length of the CDR3 is 15 residues.

This chain joins TRBV7-2 and TRBJ2-2, with D possibly matching TRBD2 (6 bases). V was clipped by 5 bases and J by 4 bases, with 14 bases between them. CDR3 size: 15 residues. Germline CDR1 is SGHTA and CDR2 is FQGNSA. In DNA, the CDR3 is TGTGCCAGCAGCCCTAGCGCATCGGGCACCGGGGAGCTGTTTTTT. Protein: CASSPSASGTGELFF.

The sample holds a few counts of this clonotype. V is TRBV27 and J is TRBJ2-4; a possible D gene is TRBD2 (5 bases). Trimming removed 6 bases at V and 0 bases at J, with 18 bases between. The CDR3 contains 17 residues. Germline CDR1 and CDR2: MNHEY and SMNVEV (reference sequence). The CDR3 protein is CASRSAGELLAKNIQYF. As DNA, the CDR3 is TGTGCCAGCAGATCAGCCGGGGAGTTACTAGCCAAAAACATTCAGTACTTC.

V is TRBV29-1 and J is TRBJ2-3; D uncertain. Trimming shortened V by 0 bases and J by 1 base, and 17 bases separated the two germline ends. This CDR3 comprises 17 residues. Germline CDR1 and CDR2: SQVTM and ANQGSEA. CDR3 protein: CSVEDRYPDARTDTQYF. The CDR3 DNA follows: TGCAGCGTTGAAGACAGGTATCCCGACGCTCGCACAGATACGCAGTATTTT.

This clonotype was observed a few times. This chain connects TRBV7-2 to TRBJ1-4; D not certain. CDR3 length: 14 amino acids. V gave up 2 bases and J gave up 3 bases, with 7 bases separating them. Germline V CDR1 and CDR2: SGHTA, FQGNSA. The CDR3 bases are TGTGCCAGCAGCTTATATGGAGCTAATGAAAAACTGTTTTTT. It encodes CASSLYGANEKLFF.

This clonotype has more than one count but fewer than ten. The chain recombines TRBV10-3 with TRBJ2-1; TRBD1 might be the D (5 bases). CDR1 is ENHRY and CDR2 is SYGVKD in the germline V gene. The CDR3 has 15 residues. V was clipped by 1 base and J by 9 bases, with 16 bases between them. CDR3 sequence: CAISEFPAREREQFF. The CDR3 DNA sequence: TGTGCCATCAGTGAGTTCCCCGCCAGGGAACGTGAGCAGTTCTTC.